The clone carrying this TCR beta chain came up a few times. The antigen remains undetermined. The sample belongs to a study of blood T cells in healthy people across ages. Germline lookup yields CDR1 SGHTA and CDR2 FQGNSA. The CDR3 is 17 amino acids. Trimming shortened V by 1 base and J by 4 bases, and 19 bases separated the two germline ends. Primers used in a second PCR of roughly 7 to 12 cycles were a sample-barcoded 5' primer and a J-beta primer mix. TCRdb re-derived calls from the 5' RACE reads in MiXCR, one entry per CDR3 protein. The sample has roughly 560,000 distinct CDR3 sequences, 24% seen once; the top ten hold roughly 9%. Points from the study as a whole: Measured against age, TCR beta diversity per million T cells decreased in a roughly linear manner.

Another study also made use of these data, one on T cells of mothers and their children. That study reports: Mothers gave over 9 million TCR beta CDR3 reads each, and children 2.5 million to 3 million each. Among related mother-child pairs, overlap was slightly higher than in unrelated pairs, though not significantly.

This TCR was recovered from a boy under 18 in good health. Sequenced material: blood. The chain links TRBV7-2 to TRBJ2-5, with D possibly TRBD1 on 6 matching bases. The CDR3 loop reads CASSLGLVGLGAETQYF. The CDR3 coding sequence is TGTGCCAGCAGCTTAGGTCTAGTGGGCCTGGGGGCAGAGACCCAGTACTTC.